A single TCR beta chain is shown here with its context. Execution of the assay was at deep level. Study processing details: As immunoSEQ supplied junction-only sequences (without quality scores), filtering differed. The protocol was immunoSEQ multiplex PCR, while the TCRdb copy is restricted to in-frame clones and leaves out a portion. V and J calls and clone size come straight from that table; D and trimming were deduced from the DNA. Here the sample spans fewer than 600,000 clones, more than 65% being singletons. The data belong to a study of shared clonotypes between healthy human individuals. Study-wide context: Those who served as donors were a couple of women and three men between the ages of 18 and 49.

Germline V gives CDR1 ENHRY, CDR2 SYGVKD. V was pared by 3 bases and J by 0 bases, with 17 bases of the junction left unmatched. The CDR3 sequence is 20 residues long. The V call is TRBV10-3, the J call TRBJ1-1, with 9 bases that match TRBD1. This TCR was recovered from a woman between 40 and 50 years old in good health. Some clones in this sample may be carry-over from other donors' samples. Specimen: PBMCs. Here the CDR3 DNA reads TGTGCCATCAGTGAATCATGGGGAGAACAGGGGGCGAAAATGAACACTGAAGCTTTCTTT. The encoded protein is CAISESWGEQGAKMNTEAFF.